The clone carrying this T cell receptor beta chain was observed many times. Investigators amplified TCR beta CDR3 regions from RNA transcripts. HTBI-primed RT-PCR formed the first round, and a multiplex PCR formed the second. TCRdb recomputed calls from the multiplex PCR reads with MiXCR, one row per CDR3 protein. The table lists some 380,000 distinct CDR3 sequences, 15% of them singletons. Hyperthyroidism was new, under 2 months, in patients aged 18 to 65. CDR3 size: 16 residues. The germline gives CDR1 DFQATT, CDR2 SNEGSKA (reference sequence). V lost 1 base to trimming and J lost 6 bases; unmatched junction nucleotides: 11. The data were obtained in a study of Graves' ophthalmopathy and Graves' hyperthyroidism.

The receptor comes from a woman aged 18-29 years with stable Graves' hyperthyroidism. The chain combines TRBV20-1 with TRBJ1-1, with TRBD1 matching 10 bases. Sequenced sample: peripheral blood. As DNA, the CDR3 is TGCAGTGCTAGAGTCCCAGACAGGGGGCTCTCGGCTGAAGCTTTCTTT. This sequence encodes CSARVPDRGLSAEAFF.